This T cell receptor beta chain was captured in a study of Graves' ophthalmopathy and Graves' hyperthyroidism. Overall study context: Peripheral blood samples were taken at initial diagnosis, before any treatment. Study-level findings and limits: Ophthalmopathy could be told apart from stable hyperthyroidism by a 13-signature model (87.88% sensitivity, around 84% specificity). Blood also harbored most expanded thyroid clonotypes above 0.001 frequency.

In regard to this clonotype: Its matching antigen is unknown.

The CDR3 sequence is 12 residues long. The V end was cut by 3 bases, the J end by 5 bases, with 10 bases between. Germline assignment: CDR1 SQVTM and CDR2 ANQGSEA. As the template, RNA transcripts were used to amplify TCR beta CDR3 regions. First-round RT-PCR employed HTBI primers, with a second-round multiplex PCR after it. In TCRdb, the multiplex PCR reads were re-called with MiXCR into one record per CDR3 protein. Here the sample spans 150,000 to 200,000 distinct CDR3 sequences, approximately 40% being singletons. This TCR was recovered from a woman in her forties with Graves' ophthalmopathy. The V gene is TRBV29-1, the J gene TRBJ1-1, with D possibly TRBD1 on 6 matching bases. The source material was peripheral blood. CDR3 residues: CSVDRGSTEAFF. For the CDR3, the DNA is TGCAGCGTTGACAGGGGATCAACTGAAGCTTTCTTT.